These T cell receptor beta chains were read from a single sample in a study of T cell responses to AZD1222 COVID-19 vaccine. This table comes from immunoSEQ multiplex PCR, and its TCRdb copy is limited to in-frame clones, with some not included. The repertoire has some 120,000 clones, 70% to 90% of them found once; the top ten carry under 4.5%. This specimen consisted of peripheral blood, obtained on day 0 of MenACWY control vaccination. All receptors derive from an adult in good health. Each CDR3 is given with its conserved first and last residue. Each record gives: CDR3 length, V gene, CDR3 protein.

12 TRBV29-1 CSVEESNTEAFF
14 TRBV7-8 CASSYHREDQPQHF
12 TRBV12-3/TRBV12-4 CASSYTNTEAFF
16 TRBV7-2 CASSLTGRGSGNTIYF
14 TRBV3-1/TRBV3-2 CASSQDWRYREQYF
15 TRBV7-9 CASSSPQGVGGTQYF
14 TRBV6-5 CASSYNGDSYEQYF
13 TRBV2 CASSDRDNDGYTF
14 TRBV6-5 CASTPTGKNQPQHF
14 TRBV28 CASSFIRQQETQYF
11 TRBV18 CASSPQETQYF
13 TRBV29-1 CSVEKGASTEAFF
14 TRBV6-1 CASSEAGDGYEQYF
13 TRBV15 CATSRATGTEAFF
17 TRBV6-2/TRBV6-3 CASSPPRARTTRNEQFF
15 TRBV5-4 CASSSDRSNTGELFF
16 TRBV15 CATSSLPGGLTGELFF
15 TRBV7-8 CASSLVAGGRGTQYF
14 TRBV7-3 CASSLLGGSDTQYF
18 TRBV3-1/TRBV3-2 CASSPRTSGGAQPYEQYF
14 TRBV27 CASQPIAGGYGYTF
15 TRBV7-2 CASSLGLGSTDTQYF
12 TRBV12-3/TRBV12-4 CASTPSNTEAFF
14 TRBV28 CASSFRGFGNTIYF
16 TRBV5-6 CASSIGGAWRAYEQYF
11 TRBV3-1/TRBV3-2 CASSHPYGYTF
13 TRBV29-1 CSVEDRASYGYTF
13 TRBV7-9 CASSLGHSYGYTF
13 TRBV7-2 CASSSRGNQPQHF
16 TRBV29-1 CSVEEAGQGASYEQYF
13 TRBV7-9 CASSDPYNYGYTF
12 TRBV2 CASGSFGNTIYF
12 TRBV5-4 CASSLSNTEAFF
16 TRBV7-9 CASSLDGDRVKFGYTF
16 TRBV6-5 CASSYGGRPLNTEAFF
13 TRBV29-1 CSVEDRGLGGYTF